A single T cell receptor (beta chain) is shown here with its context. Germline V CDR1 and CDR2: SGHTA, FQGNSA. Trimming took 5 bases from V and 9 from J, leaving 17 bases between them. The CDR3 sequence is 13 residues long. The data originate from a study of blood T cell repertoires in COVID-19. About the study: Specimens from acute and convalescent COVID-19 originated in the United States, Italy and Spain. Sources were T cells, B-cell-depleted T cells, or PBMCs; the material itself was cDNA or gDNA.

The repertoire was sequenced with immunoSEQ multiplex PCR; TCRdb's copy has only in-frame clones and lacks some. The sample shows some 100,000 clones, about 81% of them seen only once. This TCR came from a human donor in a cohort sampled during active COVID-19. The specimen sequenced was peripheral blood. The chain employs TRBV7-2 and TRBJ2-7, with D possibly TRBD1 on 6 matching bases. The CDR3 sequence: CASSPGSRGGQYF. CDR3 DNA sequence: TGTGCCAGCAGCCCAGGGTCCCGAGGGGGGCAGTACTTC.